This T cell receptor (beta chain) was documented in a study of T cells in localized non-small cell lung cancer. Study observations and caveats: The appearance of a median approximately 57 of the top 100 tumor clones was seen in adjacent lung. Heterogeneity stays possible, as sequencing covered only one tumor region. Uninvolved nearby lung showed the greatest T cell clonality, exceeding that found in tumor. Higher blood T cell density tracked longer overall survival.

The CDR3 spans 15 residues. Germline CDR1 is SGHTA and CDR2 is FQGNSA. V was trimmed by 2 bases and J by 3 bases, leaving 10 bases between them. Only in-frame clones appear in the TCRdb table, and some are missing; sequencing was by immunoSEQ multiplex PCR. The data show 70,000 to 75,000 clones, with roughly 83% seen just once and 1% to 1.5% held by the top ten. This clone was counted a single time. Antigen: not known. The TCR originated in a female donor aged 60 or older with stage I lung adenocarcinoma. The sequencing used peripheral blood, collected before any cancer treatment. The chain combines TRBV7-2 with TRBJ2-2; D not certain. The chain's CDR3 is CASSLLIGYTGELFF. CDR3 in DNA: TGTGCCAGCAGCTTATTAATAGGGTACACCGGGGAGCTGTTTTTT.